This entry concerns a single TCR beta chain. As yet, its antigen is unknown. This entry is derived from a study of OX40 agonist ivuxolimab in advanced cancers. Study-level background: Ivuxolimab, an antibody that agonizes OX40 (CD134), was administered to the patients. The study's findings and limits: On average, CD8+ T cells had more expanded clones than CD4+.

V was shortened by 5 bases and J by 0 bases, with 7 bases between the two germline ends. The CDR3 runs to 13 residues. Germline values: CDR1 SEHNR, CDR2 FQNEAQ (reference sequence). Measured with immunoSEQ multiplex PCR; TCRdb has only the in-frame clones, and not every one. Of 50,000 to 65,000 clones in the sample, around 93% were seen once. The specimen was CD4+ or CD8+ T cells sorted from blood, collected in a trial of the OX40 agonist ivuxolimab. The clonotype was recovered from an adult with an advanced solid tumor such as melanoma, head and neck, liver or kidney cancer. V usage is TRBV7-9 and J usage is TRBJ2-5, with D perhaps matching TRBD2 (5 bases). In DNA form, the CDR3 reads TGTGCCAGCAGCCCGGACTACCAAGAGACCCAGTACTTC. Translating it yields CASSPDYQETQYF.